The sequence of this T cell receptor (beta chain) was determined in a study of T cell responses to AZD1222 COVID-19 vaccine. Study observations and caveats: Among the donors, most were white British and more were female, and clonal diversity was possibly underestimated. Researchers took repertoire samples only after the peak T cell response had come.

Per the germline V gene, CDR1 is SEHNR and CDR2 is FQNEAQ (reference sequence). The V end was cut by 5 bases, the J end by 6 bases, with 14 bases between. The CDR3 totals 13 residues. Method: immunoSEQ multiplex PCR; TCRdb's copy keeps in-frame clones and lacks some. Here the sample spans about 180,000 clones, approximately 91% being singletons. The sample holds one count of this clone. No antigen is known for it. Specimen: peripheral blood, collected 28 days after the second AZD1222 dose. The rearrangement uses TRBV7-9 and TRBJ2-7; the D gene is possibly TRBD2 (5 bases). The TCR comes from an adult who received the AZD1222 COVID-19 vaccine. The CDR3 nucleotides read TGTGCCAGCAGCCCCCGGAATGGAGGCGAGCAGTACTTC. This sequence encodes CASSPRNGGEQYF.